This T cell receptor beta chain was sequenced in a study of shared clonotypes between healthy human individuals. Sorted subsets were amplified in replicate PCRs using around 200 ng DNA, around 30,000 T cell genomes. The protocol was immunoSEQ multiplex PCR, while the TCRdb copy is restricted to in-frame clones and leaves out a portion. The sample contains fewer than 3 million clones, 80% to 95% of which appear only once. The V end was cut by 8 bases, the J end by 4 bases, with 8 bases between. The CDR3 contains 11 residues. Germline values: CDR1 MNHEY, CDR2 SMNVEV (reference sequence). This sequence joins TRBV27 and TRBJ1-2; the D is unclear. This receptor was obtained from a man younger than 35 in good health. Some clones in this sample may be carry-over from other donors' samples. The sequencing input was naive CD4+ T cells from PBMCs. Noted subset: CD45RA+ positively selected. Here the CDR3 reads CASSPGYGYTF. The CDR3 DNA sequence: TGTGCCAGCTCCCCAGGCTATGGCTACACCTTC.